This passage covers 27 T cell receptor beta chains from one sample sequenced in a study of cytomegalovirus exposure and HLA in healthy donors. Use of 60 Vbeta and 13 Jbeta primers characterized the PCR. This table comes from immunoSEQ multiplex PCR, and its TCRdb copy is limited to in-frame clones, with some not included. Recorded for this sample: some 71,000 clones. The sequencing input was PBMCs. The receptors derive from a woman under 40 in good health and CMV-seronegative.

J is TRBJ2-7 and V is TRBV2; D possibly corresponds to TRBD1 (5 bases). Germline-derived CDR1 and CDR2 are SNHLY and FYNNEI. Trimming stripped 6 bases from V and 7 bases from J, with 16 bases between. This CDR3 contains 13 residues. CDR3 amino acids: CASRWQGFAEQYF. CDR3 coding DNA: TGTGCCAGCAGGTGGCAGGGATTCGCTGAGCAGTACTTC.

CDR3 loop: CASSAAGGGGEQFF. CDR3 bases: TGTGCCAGCAGCGCAGCGGGAGGAGGGGGTGAGCAGTTCTTC. The chain couples TRBV9 to TRBJ2-1, with TRBD2 matching over 9 bases. Trimming took 3 bases from V and 9 from J; bases not matched to a gene: 7. This CDR3 region has 14 residues. Germline V CDR1 and CDR2: SGDLS, YYNGEE.

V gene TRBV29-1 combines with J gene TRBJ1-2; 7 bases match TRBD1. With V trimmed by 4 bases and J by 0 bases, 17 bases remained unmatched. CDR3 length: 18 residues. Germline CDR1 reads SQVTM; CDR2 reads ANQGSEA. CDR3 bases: TGCAGCGTTGGAGGGACAGACACGGACAGAAAGACTAACTATGGCTACACCTTC. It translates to CSVGGTDTDRKTNYGYTF.

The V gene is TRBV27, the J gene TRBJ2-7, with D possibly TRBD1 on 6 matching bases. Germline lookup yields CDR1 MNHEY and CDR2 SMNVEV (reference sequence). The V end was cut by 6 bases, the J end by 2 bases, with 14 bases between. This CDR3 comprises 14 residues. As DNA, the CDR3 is TGTGCCAGCAGAGGGCAGGGGCCCCCCTACGAGCAGTACTTC. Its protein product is CASRGQGPPYEQYF.

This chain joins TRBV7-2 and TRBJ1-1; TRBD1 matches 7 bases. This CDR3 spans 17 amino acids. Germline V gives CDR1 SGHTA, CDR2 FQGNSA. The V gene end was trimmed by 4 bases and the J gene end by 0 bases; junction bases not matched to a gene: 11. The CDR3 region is CASSSIPGGRMNTEAFF. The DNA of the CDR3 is TGTGCCAGCAGCTCAATCCCAGGGGGACGCATGAACACTGAAGCTTTCTTT.

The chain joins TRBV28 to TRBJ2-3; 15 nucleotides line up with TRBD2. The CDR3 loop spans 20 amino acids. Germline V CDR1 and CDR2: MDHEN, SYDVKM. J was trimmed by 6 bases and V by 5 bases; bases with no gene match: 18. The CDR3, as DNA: TGTGCCAGCAGTACCGGGGTAAGGACTAGCGGGAGGGCCGACTCGGATACGCAGTATTTT. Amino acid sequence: CASSTGVRTSGRADSDTQYF.

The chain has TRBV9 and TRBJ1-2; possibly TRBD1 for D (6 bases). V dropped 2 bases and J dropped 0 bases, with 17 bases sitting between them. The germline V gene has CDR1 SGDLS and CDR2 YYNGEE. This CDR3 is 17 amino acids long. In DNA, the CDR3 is TGTGCCAGCAGCGTCGAACCCCAAGGACAGTCTAACTATGGCTACACCTTC. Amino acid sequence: CASSVEPQGQSNYGYTF.

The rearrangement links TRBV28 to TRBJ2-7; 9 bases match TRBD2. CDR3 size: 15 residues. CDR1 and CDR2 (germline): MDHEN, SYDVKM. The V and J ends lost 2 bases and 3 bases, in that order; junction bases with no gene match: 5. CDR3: CASSLAGGRNYEQYF. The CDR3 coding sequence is TGTGCCAGCAGTTTAGCGGGAGGGCGAAACTACGAGCAGTACTTC.

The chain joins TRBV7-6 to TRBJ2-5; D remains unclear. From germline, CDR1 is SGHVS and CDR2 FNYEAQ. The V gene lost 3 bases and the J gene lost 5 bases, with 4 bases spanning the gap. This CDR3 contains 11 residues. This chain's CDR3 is CASSFTETQYF. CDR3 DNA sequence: TGTGCCAGCAGCTTCACTGAGACCCAGTACTTC.

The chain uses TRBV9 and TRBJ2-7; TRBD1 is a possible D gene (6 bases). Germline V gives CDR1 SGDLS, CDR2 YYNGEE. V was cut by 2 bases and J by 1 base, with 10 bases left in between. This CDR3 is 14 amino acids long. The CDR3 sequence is CASSVGHPSYEQYF. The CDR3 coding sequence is TGTGCCAGCAGCGTGGGACACCCTTCCTACGAGCAGTACTTC. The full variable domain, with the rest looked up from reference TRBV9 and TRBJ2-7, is DSGVTQTPKHLITATGQRVTLRCSPRSGDLSVYWYQQSLDQGLQFLIQYYNGEERAKGNILERFSAQQFPDLHSELNLSSLELGDSALYFCASSVGHPSYEQYFGPGTRLTVT.

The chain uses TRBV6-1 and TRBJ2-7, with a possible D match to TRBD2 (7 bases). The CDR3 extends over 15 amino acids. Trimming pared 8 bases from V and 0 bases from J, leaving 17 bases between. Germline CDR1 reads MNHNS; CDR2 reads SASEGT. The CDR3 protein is CASFKGGGSSYEQYF. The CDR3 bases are TGTGCCAGCTTTAAAGGCGGGGGCAGCTCCTACGAGCAGTACTTC.

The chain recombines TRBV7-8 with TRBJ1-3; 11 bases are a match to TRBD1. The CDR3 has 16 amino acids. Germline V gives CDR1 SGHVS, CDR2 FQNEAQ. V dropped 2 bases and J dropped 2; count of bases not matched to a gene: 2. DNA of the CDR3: TGTGCCAGCAGCTTATTGGGACAGGGGGCTGGAAACACCATATATTTT. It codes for CASSLLGQGAGNTIYF.

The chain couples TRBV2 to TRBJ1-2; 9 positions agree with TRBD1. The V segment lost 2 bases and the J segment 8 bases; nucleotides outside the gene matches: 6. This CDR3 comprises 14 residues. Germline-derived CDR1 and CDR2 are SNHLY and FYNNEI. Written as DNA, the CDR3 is TGTGCCAGCAGTGAAACACAGGGGGCGCGAGGCTACACCTTC. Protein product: CASSETQGARGYTF.

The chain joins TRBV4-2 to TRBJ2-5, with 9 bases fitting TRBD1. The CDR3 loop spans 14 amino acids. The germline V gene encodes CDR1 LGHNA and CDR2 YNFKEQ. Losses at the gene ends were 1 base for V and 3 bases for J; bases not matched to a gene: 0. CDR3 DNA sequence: TGTGCCAGCAGCCAAGGGGACAGGGAAGAGACCCAGTACTTC. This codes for CASSQGDREETQYF.

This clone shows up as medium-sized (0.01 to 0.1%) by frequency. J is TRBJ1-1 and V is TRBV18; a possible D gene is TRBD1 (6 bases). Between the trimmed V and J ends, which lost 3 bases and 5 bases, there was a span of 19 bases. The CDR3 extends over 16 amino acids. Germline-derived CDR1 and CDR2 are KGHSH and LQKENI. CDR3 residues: CASSPRKTGDETEAFF. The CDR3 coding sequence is TGTGCCAGCTCACCGCGAAAGACAGGAGATGAGACTGAAGCTTTCTTT.

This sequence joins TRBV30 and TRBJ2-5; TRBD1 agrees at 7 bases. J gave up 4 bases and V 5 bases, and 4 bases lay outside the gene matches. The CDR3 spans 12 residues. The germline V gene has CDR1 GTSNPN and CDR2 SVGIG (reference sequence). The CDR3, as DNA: TGTGCCTGGTTACAGGGGCGAGAGACCCAGTACTTC. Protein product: CAWLQGRETQYF.

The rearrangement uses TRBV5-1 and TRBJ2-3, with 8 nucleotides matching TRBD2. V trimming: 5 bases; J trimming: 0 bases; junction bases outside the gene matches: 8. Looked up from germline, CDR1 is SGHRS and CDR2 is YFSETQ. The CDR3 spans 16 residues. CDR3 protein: CASSRTSGASTDTQYF. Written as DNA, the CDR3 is TGCGCCAGCAGTAGAACTAGCGGAGCTAGCACAGATACGCAGTATTTT.

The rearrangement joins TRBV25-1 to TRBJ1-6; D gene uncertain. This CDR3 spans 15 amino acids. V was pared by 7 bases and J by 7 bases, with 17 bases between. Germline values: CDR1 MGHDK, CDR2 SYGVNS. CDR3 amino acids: CASTGVRPRNSPLHF. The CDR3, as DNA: TGTGCCAGCACTGGCGTGCGGCCCCGCAATTCACCCCTCCACTTT. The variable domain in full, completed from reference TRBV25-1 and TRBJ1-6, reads EADIYQTPRYLVIGTGKKITLECSQTMGHDKMYWYQQDPGMELHLIHYSYGVNSTEKGDLSSESTVSRIRTEHFPLTLESARPSHTSQYLCASTGVRPRNSPLHFGNGTRLTVT.

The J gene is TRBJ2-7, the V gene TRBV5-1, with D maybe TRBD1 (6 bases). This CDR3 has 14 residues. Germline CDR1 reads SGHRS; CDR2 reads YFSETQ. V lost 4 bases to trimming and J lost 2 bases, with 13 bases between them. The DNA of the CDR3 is TGCGCCAGCAGCAACACCGGGACAACCTACGAGCAGTACTTC. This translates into CASSNTGTTYEQYF. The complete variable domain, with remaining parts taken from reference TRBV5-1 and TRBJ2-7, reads KAGVTQTPRYLIKTRGQQVTLSCSPISGHRSVSWYQQTPGQGLQFLFEYFSETQRNKGNFPGRFSGRQFSNSRSEMNVSTLELGDSALYLCASSNTGTTYEQYFGPGTRLTVT.

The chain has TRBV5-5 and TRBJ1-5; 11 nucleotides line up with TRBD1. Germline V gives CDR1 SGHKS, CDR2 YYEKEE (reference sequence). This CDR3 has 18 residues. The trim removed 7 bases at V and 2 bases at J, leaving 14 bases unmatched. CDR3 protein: CASRPSVDRGPGNQPQHF. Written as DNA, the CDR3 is TGTGCCAGCCGGCCCTCCGTGGACAGGGGGCCGGGCAATCAGCCCCAGCATTTT.

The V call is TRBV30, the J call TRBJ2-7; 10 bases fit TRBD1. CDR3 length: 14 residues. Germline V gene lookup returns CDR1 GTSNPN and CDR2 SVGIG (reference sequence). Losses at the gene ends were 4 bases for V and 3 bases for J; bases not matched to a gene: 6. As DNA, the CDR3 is TGTGCCTGGAAGAGGGACAGGGGAGGCTACGAGCAGTACTTC. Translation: CAWKRDRGGYEQYF.

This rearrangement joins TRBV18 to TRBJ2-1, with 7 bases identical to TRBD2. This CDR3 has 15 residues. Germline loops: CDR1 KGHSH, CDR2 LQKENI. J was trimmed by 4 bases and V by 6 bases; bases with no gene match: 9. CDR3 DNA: TGTGCCAGCTCCTTAAGGGCGGGGGAATACAATGAGCAGTTCTTC. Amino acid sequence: CASSLRAGEYNEQFF.

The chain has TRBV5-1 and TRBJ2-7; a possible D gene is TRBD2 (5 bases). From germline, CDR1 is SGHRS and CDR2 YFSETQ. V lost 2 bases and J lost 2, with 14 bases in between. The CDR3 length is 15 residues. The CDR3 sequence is CASSFGLAIAYEQYF. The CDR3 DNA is TGCGCCAGCAGCTTCGGCTTAGCGATTGCCTACGAGCAGTACTTC.

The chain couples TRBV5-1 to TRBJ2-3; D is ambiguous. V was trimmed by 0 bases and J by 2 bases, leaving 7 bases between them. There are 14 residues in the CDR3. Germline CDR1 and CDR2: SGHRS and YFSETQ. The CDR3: CASSLGTDTDTQYF. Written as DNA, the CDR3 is TGCGCCAGCAGCTTGGGAACAGACACAGATACGCAGTATTTT.

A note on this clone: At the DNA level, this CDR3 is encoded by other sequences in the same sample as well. In DNA form, the CDR3 reads TGTGCCAGCACCGAAGCGGGAGGAACCTCTGGGGCCAACGTCCTGACTTTC. It yields the protein CASTEAGGTSGANVLTF. This rearrangement joins TRBV4-2 to TRBJ2-6, with 9 bases lining up with TRBD2. V lost 7 bases to trimming and J lost 0 bases; unmatched junction nucleotides: 7. Germline V gene sequence: CDR1 LGHNA, CDR2 YNFKEQ. The length of the CDR3 is 17 residues.

The CDR3 sequence is CASSSAGTGGYNEQFF. CDR3 coding DNA: TGTGCCAGCTCATCGGCCGGGACAGGGGGTTACAATGAGCAGTTCTTC. The V and J genes are TRBV18 and TRBJ2-1; TRBD1 matches 11 bases. Trimming cost V 5 bases and J 4 bases; bases outside gene matches: 7. This CDR3 is 16 amino acids long. The germline gives CDR1 KGHSH, CDR2 LQKENI.

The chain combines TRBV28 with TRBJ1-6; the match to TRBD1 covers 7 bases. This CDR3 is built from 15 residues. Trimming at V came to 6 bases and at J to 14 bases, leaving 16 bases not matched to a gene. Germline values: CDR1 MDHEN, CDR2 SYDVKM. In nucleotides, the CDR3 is TGTGCCAGCAGCCATGGGGGGACAGCGGCGACGTCCCTCCACTTT. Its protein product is CASSHGGTAATSLHF.